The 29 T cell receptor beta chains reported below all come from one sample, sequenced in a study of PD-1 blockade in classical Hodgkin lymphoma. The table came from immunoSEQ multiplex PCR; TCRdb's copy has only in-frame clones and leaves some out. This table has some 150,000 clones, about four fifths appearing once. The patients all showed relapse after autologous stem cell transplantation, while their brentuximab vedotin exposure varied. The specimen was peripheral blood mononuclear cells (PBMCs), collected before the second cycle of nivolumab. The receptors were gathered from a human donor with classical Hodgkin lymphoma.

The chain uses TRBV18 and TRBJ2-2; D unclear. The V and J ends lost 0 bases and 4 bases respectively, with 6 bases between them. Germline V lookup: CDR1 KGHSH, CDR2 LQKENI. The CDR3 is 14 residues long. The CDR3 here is CASSPPAGTGELFF. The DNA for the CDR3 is TGTGCCAGCTCACCACCGGCCGGCACCGGGGAGCTGTTTTTT.

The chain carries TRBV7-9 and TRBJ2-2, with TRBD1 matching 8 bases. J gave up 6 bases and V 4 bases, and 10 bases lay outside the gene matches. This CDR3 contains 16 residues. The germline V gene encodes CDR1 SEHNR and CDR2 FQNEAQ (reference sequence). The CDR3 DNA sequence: TGTGCCAGCAGCTCCACAAGGACAGGGTGGTCCGGGGAGCTGTTTTTT. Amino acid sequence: CASSSTRTGWSGELFF.

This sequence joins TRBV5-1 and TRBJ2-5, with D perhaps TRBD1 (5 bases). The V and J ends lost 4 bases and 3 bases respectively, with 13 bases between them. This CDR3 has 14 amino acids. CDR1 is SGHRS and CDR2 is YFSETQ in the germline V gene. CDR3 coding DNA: TGCGCCAGCAGCCTGGGGCAGCTAGAAGAGACCCAGTACTTC. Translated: CASSLGQLEETQYF.

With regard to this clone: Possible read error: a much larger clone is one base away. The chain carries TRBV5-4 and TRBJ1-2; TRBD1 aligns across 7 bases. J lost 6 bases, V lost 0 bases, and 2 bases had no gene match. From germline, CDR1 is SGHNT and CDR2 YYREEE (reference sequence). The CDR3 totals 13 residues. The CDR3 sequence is CASSLEGGDGYTF. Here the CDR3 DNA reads TGTGCCAGCAGCTTGGAAGGGGGCGATGGCTACACCTTC.

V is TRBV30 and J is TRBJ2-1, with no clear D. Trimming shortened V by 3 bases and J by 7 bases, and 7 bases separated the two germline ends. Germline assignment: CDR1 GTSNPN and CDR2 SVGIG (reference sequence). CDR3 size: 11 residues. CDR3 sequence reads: CAWRDLNEQFF. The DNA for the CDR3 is TGTGCCTGGAGGGATCTAAATGAGCAGTTCTTC.

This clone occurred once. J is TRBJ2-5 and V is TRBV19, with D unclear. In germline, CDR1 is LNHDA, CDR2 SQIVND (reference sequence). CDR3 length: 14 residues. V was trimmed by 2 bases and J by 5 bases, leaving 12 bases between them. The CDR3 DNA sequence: TGTGCCAGTAGTATATTGGGCGGTACTGAGACCCAGTACTTC. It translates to CASSILGGTETQYF.

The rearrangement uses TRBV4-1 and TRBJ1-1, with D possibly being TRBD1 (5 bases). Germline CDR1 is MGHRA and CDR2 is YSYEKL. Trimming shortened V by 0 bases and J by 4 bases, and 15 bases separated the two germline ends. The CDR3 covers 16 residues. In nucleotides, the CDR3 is TGCGCCAGCAGCCAAGAAAAATGGGCGGGGGTCACTGAAGCTTTCTTT. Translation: CASSQEKWAGVTEAFF.

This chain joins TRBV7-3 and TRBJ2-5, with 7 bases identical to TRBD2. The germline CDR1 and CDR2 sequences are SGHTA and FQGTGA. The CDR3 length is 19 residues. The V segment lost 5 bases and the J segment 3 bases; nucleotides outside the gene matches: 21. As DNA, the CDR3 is TGTGCCAGCAGCCCTCGAGGAGTCATGGCGGGAGCGGCGAAAGAGACCCAGTACTTC. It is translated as CASSPRGVMAGAAKETQYF. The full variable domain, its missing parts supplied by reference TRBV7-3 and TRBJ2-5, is GAGVSQTPSNKVTEKGKYVELRCDPISGHTALYWYRQSLGQGPEFLIYFQGTGAADDSGLPNDRFFAVRPEGSVSTLKIQRTERGDSAVYLCASSPRGVMAGAAKETQYFGPGTRLLVL.

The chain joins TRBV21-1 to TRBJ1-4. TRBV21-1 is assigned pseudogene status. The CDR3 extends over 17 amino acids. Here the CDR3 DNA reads TGTGCCAGCAGCAAAGAGGGCGGAGGCCCCGGAGGGGAAAAACTGTTTTTT. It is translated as CASSKEGGGPGGEKLFF.

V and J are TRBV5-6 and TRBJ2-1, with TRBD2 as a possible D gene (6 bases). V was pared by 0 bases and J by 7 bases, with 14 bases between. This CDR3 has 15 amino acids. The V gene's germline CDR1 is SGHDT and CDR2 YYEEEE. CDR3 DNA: TGTGCCAGCAGCTTGGTGTCGACTAGTTTAAATGAGCAGTTCTTC. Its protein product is CASSLVSTSLNEQFF.

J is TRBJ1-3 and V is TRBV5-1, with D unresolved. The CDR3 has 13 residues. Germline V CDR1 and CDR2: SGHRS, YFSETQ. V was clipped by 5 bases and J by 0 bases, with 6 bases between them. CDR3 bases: TGCGCCAGCAGTCCTAACTCTGGAAACACCATATATTTT. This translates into CASSPNSGNTIYF. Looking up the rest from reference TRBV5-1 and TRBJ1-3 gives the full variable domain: KAGVTQTPRYLIKTRGQQVTLSCSPISGHRSVSWYQQTPGQGLQFLFEYFSETQRNKGNFPGRFSGRQFSNSRSEMNVSTLELGDSALYLCASSPNSGNTIYFGEGSWLTVV.

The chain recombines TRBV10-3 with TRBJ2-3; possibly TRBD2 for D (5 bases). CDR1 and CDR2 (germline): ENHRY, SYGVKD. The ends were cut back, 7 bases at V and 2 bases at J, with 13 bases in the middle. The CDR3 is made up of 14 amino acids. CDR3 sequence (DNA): TGTGCCATCAAAACGGGGAGCTCCACAGATACGCAGTATTTT. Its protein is CAIKTGSSTDTQYF.

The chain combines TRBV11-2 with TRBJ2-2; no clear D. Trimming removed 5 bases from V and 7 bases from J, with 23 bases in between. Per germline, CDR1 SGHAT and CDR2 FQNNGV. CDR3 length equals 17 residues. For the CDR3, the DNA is TGTGCCAGCAGCACCCTCGGTTGGCGGCAGATGGGCGGGGAGCTGTTTTTT. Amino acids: CASSTLGWRQMGGELFF.

The CDR3 sequence: CASSYRGYDNSPLHF. The CDR3 nucleotides are TGTGCCAGCAGTTACCGGGGCTACGATAATTCACCCCTCCACTTT. This chain uses TRBV6-5 with TRBJ1-6; possible D gene TRBD1, 5 bases. Trimming took off 2 bases at V and 5 bases at J, with 10 bases between the two ends. Germline V gene lookup returns CDR1 MNHEY and CDR2 SVGAGI. This CDR3 has 15 residues.

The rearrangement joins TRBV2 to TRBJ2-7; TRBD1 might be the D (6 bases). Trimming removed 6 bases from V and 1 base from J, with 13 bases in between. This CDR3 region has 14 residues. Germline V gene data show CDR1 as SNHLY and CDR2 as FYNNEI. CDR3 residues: CASRDRKVSYEQYF. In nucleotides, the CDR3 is TGTGCCAGCAGAGACAGGAAGGTTTCCTACGAGCAGTACTTC.

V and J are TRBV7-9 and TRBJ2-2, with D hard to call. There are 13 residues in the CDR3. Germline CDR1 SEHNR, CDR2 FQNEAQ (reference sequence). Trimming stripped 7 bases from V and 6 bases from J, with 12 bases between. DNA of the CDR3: TGTGCCAGCACCTCCGGCCTTGCCGGGGAGCTGTTTTTT. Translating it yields CASTSGLAGELFF.

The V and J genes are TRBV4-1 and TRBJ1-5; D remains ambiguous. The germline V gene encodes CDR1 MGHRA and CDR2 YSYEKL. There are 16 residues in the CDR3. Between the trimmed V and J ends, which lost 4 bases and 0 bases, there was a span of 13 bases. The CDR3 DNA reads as TGCGCCAGCAGCCCCACGACGGATTATAGCAATCAGCCCCAGCATTTT. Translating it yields CASSPTTDYSNQPQHF.

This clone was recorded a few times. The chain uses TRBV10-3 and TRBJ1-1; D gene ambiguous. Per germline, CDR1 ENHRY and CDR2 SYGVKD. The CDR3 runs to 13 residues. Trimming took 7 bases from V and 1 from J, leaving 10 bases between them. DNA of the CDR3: TGTGCCATCACCGAAAACGAGAACACTGAAGCTTTCTTT. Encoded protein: CAITENENTEAFF.

In DNA, the CDR3 is TGTGCCAGCAGTTTATGGGGGGCGGGAGAGTCCTACGAGCAGTACTTC. It is translated as CASSLWGAGESYEQYF. V and J are TRBV28 and TRBJ2-7, with D maybe TRBD2 (7 bases). Germline CDR1 and CDR2: MDHEN and SYDVKM. This CDR3 has 16 residues. The V end was cut by 0 bases, the J end by 1 base, with 13 bases between.

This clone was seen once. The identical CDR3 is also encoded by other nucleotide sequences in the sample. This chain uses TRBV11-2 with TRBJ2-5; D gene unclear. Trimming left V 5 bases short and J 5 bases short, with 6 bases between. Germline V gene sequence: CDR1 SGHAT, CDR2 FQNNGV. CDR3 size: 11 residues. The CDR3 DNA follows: TGTGCCAGCAGCCTAACGGAGACCCAGTACTTC. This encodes CASSLTETQYF.

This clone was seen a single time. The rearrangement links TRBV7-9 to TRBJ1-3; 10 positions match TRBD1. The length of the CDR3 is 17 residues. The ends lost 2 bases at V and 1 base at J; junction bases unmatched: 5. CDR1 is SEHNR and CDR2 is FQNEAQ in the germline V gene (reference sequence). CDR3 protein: CASSLSAGQGSGNTIYF. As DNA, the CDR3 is TGTGCCAGCAGCTTATCCGCGGGACAGGGGTCTGGAAACACCATATATTTT. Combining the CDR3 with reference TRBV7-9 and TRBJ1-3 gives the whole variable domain DTGVSQNPRHKITKRGQNVTFRCDPISEHNRLYWYRQTLGQGPEFLTYFQNEAQLEKSRLLSDRFSAERPKGSFSTLEIQRTEQGDSAMYLCASSLSAGQGSGNTIYFGEGSWLTVV.

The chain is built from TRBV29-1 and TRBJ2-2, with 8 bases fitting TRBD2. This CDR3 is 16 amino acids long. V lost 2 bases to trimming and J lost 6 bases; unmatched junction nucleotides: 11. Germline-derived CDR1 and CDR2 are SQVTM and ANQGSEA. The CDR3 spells CSVEKPGLVSSGELFF. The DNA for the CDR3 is TGCAGCGTTGAAAAACCGGGACTAGTTTCATCCGGGGAGCTGTTTTTT.

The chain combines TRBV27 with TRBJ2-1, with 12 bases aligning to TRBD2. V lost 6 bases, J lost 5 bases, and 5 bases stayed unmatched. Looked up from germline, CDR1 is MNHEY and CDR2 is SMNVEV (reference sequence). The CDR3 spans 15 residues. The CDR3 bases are TGTGCCAGCAGGCCGGGACTAGCGGGTCACAATGAGCAGTTCTTC. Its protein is CASRPGLAGHNEQFF.

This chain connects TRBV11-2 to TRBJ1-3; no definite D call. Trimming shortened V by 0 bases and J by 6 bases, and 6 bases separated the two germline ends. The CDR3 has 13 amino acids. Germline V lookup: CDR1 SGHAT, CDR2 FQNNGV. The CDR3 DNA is TGTGCCAGCAGCTTAGATCGGGTAAACACCATATATTTT. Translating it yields CASSLDRVNTIYF. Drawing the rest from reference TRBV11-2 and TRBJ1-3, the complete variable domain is EAGVAQSPRYKIIEKRQSVAFWCNPISGHATLYWYQQILGQGPKLLIQFQNNGVVDDSQLPKDRFSAERLKGVDSTLKIQPAKLEDSAVYLCASSLDRVNTIYFGEGSWLTVV.

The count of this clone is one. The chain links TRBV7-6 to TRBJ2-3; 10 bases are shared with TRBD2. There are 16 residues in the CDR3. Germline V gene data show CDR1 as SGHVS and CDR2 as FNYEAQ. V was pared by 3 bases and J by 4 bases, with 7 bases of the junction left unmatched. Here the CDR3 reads CASSFLAGESPDTQYF. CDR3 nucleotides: TGTGCCAGCAGCTTTCTAGCGGGAGAGTCCCCAGATACGCAGTATTTT.

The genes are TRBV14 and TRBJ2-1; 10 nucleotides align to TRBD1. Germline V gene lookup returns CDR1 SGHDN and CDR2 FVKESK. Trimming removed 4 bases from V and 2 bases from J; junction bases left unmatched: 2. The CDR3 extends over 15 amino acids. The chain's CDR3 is CASSRQGATYNEQFF. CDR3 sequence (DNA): TGTGCCAGCAGCCGACAGGGGGCTACCTACAATGAGCAGTTCTTC.

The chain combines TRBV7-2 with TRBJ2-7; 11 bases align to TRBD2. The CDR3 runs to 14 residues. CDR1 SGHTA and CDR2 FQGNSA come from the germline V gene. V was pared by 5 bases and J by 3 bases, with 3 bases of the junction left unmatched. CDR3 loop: CASSVTSGSYEQYF. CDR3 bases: TGTGCCAGCAGCGTAACTAGCGGGAGCTACGAGCAGTACTTC.

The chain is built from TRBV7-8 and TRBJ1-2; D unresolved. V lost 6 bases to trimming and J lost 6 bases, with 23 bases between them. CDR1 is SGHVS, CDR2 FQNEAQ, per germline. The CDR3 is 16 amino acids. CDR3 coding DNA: TGTGCCAGCAGTTTCGAGGGTCAGGTCCCACTCCATGGCTACACCTTC. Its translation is CASSFEGQVPLHGYTF. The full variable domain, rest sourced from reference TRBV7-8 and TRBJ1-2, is GAGVSQSPRYKVAKRGQDVALRCDPISGHVSLFWYQQALGQGPEFLTYFQNEAQLDKSGLPSDRFFAERPEGSVSTLKIQRTQQEDSAVYLCASSFEGQVPLHGYTFGSGTRLTVV.

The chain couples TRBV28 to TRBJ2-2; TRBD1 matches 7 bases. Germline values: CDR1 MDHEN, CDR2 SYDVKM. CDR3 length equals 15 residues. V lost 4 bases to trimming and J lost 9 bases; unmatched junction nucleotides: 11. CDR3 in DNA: TGTGCCAGCAGTTCCCCCCGACAGGGCCGTAGGGAGCTGTTTTTT. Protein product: CASSSPRQGRRELFF.